The rows below give T cell receptor beta chains drawn from one sample of a study of Graves' ophthalmopathy and Graves' hyperthyroidism. Each CDR3 protein gets one entry after TCRdb re-called the multiplex PCR reads with MiXCR. The sample includes around 670,000 distinct CDR3 sequences, roughly two fifths of them seen just once. The sequenced sample consisted of peripheral blood. The origin of the receptors is an adult man with Graves' ophthalmopathy. Each CDR3 is given with its conserved first and last residue. A D gene is named only where the DNA matches it firmly. Clone size is stated in some rows and not others, as once, few, many or a class when expanded.

j_call	clone_size	d_call	v_call	cdr3_nt	cdr3_aa
TRBJ2-2	.	.	TRBV10-3	TGTGCCAGCAAGGAGGGTCCAAACGCGAACACCGGGGAGCTGTTTTTT	CASKEGPNANTGELFF
TRBJ2-7	few	TRBD2	TRBV19	TGTGCCAGTAGTACCGCTAGCGGGATTGGCGAGCAGTACTTC	CASSTASGIGEQYF
TRBJ2-5	.	TRBD2	TRBV7-3	TGTGCCAGCAGAAAAGGGACTAGCGGGAGTGCGGAAGAGACCCAGTACTTC	CASRKGTSGSAEETQYF
TRBJ2-7	.	.	TRBV20-1	TGCAGTGCTAGAGATCGTGGGGGATTAGAGCAGTACTTC	CSARDRGGLEQYF
TRBJ2-3	.	TRBD1	TRBV9	TGTGCCAGCAGCGTACAGACAGGGACAGATACGCAGTATTTT	CASSVQTGTDTQYF
TRBJ1-6	.	TRBD1	TRBV25-1	TGTGCCAGCAGTGATAGTGCCGGGACAGGCAGGTCACCCCTCCACTTT	CASSDSAGTGRSPLHF
TRBJ1-5	.	.	TRBV6-6	TGTGCCAGCAGTGTACAGGGAGTCGGGCCCCAGCATTTT	CASSVQGVGPQHF
TRBJ2-7	many	.	TRBV10-3	TGTGCCACCCGGACAGTACATGTTTTGAGGCTCGACTCCGAGCAGTACTTC	CATRTVHVLRLDSEQYF
TRBJ2-7	.	.	TRBV7-2	TGTGCCAGCAGCCAAGAGTACCCATCCCTGGAGCAGTACTTC	CASSQEYPSLEQYF
TRBJ2-6	.	.	TRBV10-3	TGTGCCATCAGTGCCCTGGGGGGCTACTCTGGGGCCAACGTCCTGACTTTC	CAISALGGYSGANVLTF
TRBJ2-5	.	TRBD2	TRBV11-3	TGTGCCAGCAGCTTAATGGGACTAGCGGGACGATTACAAGAGACCCAGTACTTC	CASSLMGLAGRLQETQYF
TRBJ1-5	.	TRBD1	TRBV25-1	TGTGCCAGCAGTTTACGGACAGGGTACAGCAATCAGCCCCAGCATTTT	CASSLRTGYSNQPQHF
TRBJ2-5	many	.	TRBV24-1	TGTGCCACCAGTGACTCGGGAACCGAGACCCAGTACTTC	CATSDSGTETQYF
TRBJ1-5	few	TRBD1	TRBV14	TGTGCCAGCAGCCAAGAAGAACCGGGACAGGGTATCTATAGCAATCAGCCCCAGCATTTT	CASSQEEPGQGIYSNQPQHF
TRBJ2-7	few	.	TRBV29-1	TGCAGCGTTGAAGATACGCGAAGGGGGTACGAGCAGTACTTC	CSVEDTRRGYEQYF
TRBJ1-3	many	.	TRBV10-3	TGTGCCATCAGTGATCTGACGAGTGGAAACACCATATATTTT	CAISDLTSGNTIYF
TRBJ2-7	.	TRBD1	TRBV29-1	TGCAGCGTTGAAGGGAGACAGGGGGCGGCGAGTGAGCAGTACTTC	CSVEGRQGAASEQYF
TRBJ2-2	.	.	TRBV29-1	TGCAGCAGCTTAATAGCCGGGGAGCTGTTTTTT	CSSLIAGELFF
TRBJ1-1	many	.	TRBV14	TGTGCCAGCAGCCCCCTTCGCGTAGGGGGAGCTTTCTTT	CASSPLRVGGAFF
TRBJ1-2	few	.	TRBV3-1	TGTGCCAGCAGTATCGGCTCTTATGGCTACACCTTC	CASSIGSYGYTF
TRBJ1-1	many	.	TRBV2	TGTGCCAGCAGAGGCAGTCAAGCTTTCTTT	CASRGSQAFF
TRBJ2-7	few	TRBD2	TRBV20-1	TGCAGTGCTAGAGACCGGGAGGAAGCCTACGAGCAGTACTTC	CSARDREEAYEQYF
TRBJ2-7	many	TRBD1	TRBV29-1	TGCAGCGTTGAGACGGGACAGGGGGTCTACGAGCAGTACTTC	CSVETGQGVYEQYF
TRBJ1-5	.	.	TRBV10-3	TGTGCCATTACAGGGTCTGGCAATCAGCCCCAGCATTTT	CAITGSGNQPQHF
TRBJ1-2	many	.	TRBV4-3	TGCGCCAGCAGCCAAGTTGCGCGTGAGGGTTCGCGTGGCTACACCTTC	CASSQVAREGSRGYTF
TRBJ2-2	many	TRBD1	TRBV10-3	TGTGCCATCATGGGGACAGGGGTGTCCACCGGGGAGCTGTTTTTT	CAIMGTGVSTGELFF
TRBJ2-7	.	TRBD1	TRBV20-1	TGCAGTGCTAGAGGGACAGGGAATAACTACGAGCAGTACTTC	CSARGTGNNYEQYF
TRBJ1-1	many	.	TRBV19	TGTGCCAGTAGTATTAGGGCCCAAACGAACACTGAAGCTTTCTTT	CASSIRAQTNTEAFF
TRBJ1-5	.	TRBD1	TRBV24-1	TGTGCCACCAGCGTCGGGACAGGGGATCAGCCCCAGCATTTT	CATSVGTGDQPQHF
TRBJ1-1	.	.	TRBV7-9	TGTGCCAGCAGCTTCCAGGCCATAAACACTGAAGCTTTCTTT	CASSFQAINTEAFF
TRBJ2-2	few	.	TRBV25-1	TGTGCCAGCAGATGGGTAGGGAGGGAGCTGTTTTTT	CASRWVGRELFF
TRBJ2-5	few	.	TRBV24-1	TGTGCCACCAGTGATCGGACGGGCCAAGAGACCCAGTACTTC	CATSDRTGQETQYF
TRBJ2-5	.	TRBD2	TRBV7-9	TGTGCCAGCAGCCCCCTAGCGGGATTAGAGACCCAGTACTTC	CASSPLAGLETQYF
TRBJ1-2	.	.	TRBV4-1	TGCGCCAGCAGCCAAGAGCGGCTCGGGGGTTATGGCTACACCTTC	CASSQERLGGYGYTF
TRBJ1-2	many	.	TRBV11-2	TGTGCCAGCAGCTTAGAGAGGACGGGCTACACCTTC	CASSLERTGYTF
TRBJ1-1	few	.	TRBV11-2	TGTGCCAGCAGCTTATGGAAGACGAACACTGAAGCTTTCTTT	CASSLWKTNTEAFF
TRBJ2-7	.	.	TRBV20-1	TGCAGTGCTGCCGGGACGGTAACCTACGAGCAGTACTTC	CSAAGTVTYEQYF
TRBJ1-5	many	.	TRBV10-3	TGTGCCATCAGTGAAGGGGGGGCCGGTAATCAGCCCCAGCATTTT	CAISEGGAGNQPQHF
TRBJ1-5	.	TRBD1	TRBV20-1	TGCAGTGCTAGAAAGGGACAGGGGATTAATCAGCCCCAGCATTTT	CSARKGQGINQPQHF
TRBJ2-6	.	.	TRBV5-4	TGTGCCACATCGGGGCCCGGGGCCAACGTCCTGACTTTC	CATSGPGANVLTF
TRBJ2-5	.	TRBD1	TRBV25-1	TGTGCCAGCAGTTCCCCTGGGACAGACCAAAAAGAGACCCAGTACTTC	CASSSPGTDQKETQYF
TRBJ2-6	.	TRBD1	TRBV6-1	TGTGCCAGCACCATACGGGACAGGGGCTCTGGGGCCAACGTCCTGACTTTC	CASTIRDRGSGANVLTF
TRBJ2-7	few	.	TRBV12-3/TRBV12-4	TGTGCCAGCAGCCCAAGACACAGTCCACGATCCTACGAGCAGTACTTC	CASSPRHSPRSYEQYF
TRBJ2-5	many	TRBD1	TRBV12-3/TRBV12-4	TGTGCCAGCAGTTTTGGGGACAGCCAAGAGACCCAGTACTTC	CASSFGDSQETQYF
TRBJ2-2	.	.	TRBV7-2	TGTGCCAGCAGCTTAGCGACGGGCTGGGGAGCCGGGGAGCTGTTTTTT	CASSLATGWGAGELFF
TRBJ2-5	.	TRBD1	TRBV12-5	TGTGCTAGTGGTCCTGGGACAGAAGAGACCCAGTACTTC	CASGPGTEETQYF
TRBJ1-2	.	TRBD1	TRBV15	TGTGCCACCAGCAGCGTGCAGGGGGGAGACGGCTACACCTTC	CATSSVQGGDGYTF
TRBJ2-7	.	.	TRBV2	TGTGCCAGCAGTGACAGCGAAAGAACCTACGAGCAGTACTTC	CASSDSERTYEQYF
TRBJ2-7	.	TRBD2	TRBV11-2	TGTGCCAGCAGCTTAGGGACTAGTCGGGAGCAGTACTTC	CASSLGTSREQYF
TRBJ2-1	.	.	TRBV29-1	TGCAGCGTTGTAGGCAGGGCTTACAATGAACAGTTCTTC	CSVVGRAYNEQFF
TRBJ2-7	.	TRBD1	TRBV20-1	TGCAGTGCTAGTCCCGGGACAGGCTCCTACGAGCAGTACTTC	CSASPGTGSYEQYF
TRBJ1-6	few	TRBD1	TRBV9	TGTGCCAGCAGCCAATTGAGTACAGGGGGCAATTCACCCCTCCACTTT	CASSQLSTGGNSPLHF
TRBJ2-7	.	TRBD2	TRBV6-5	TGTGCCAGCACGCCTTCGGGGGGCGAGCAGTACTTC	CASTPSGGEQYF
TRBJ1-4	.	.	TRBV10-2	TGTGCCAGCAGTGACCCCGGGCTGGAAACTAATGAAAAACTGTTTTTT	CASSDPGLETNEKLFF
TRBJ2-5	.	TRBD2	TRBV20-1	TGCAGTGCTAGAGATAGGGGACTAGCGGGGGGGGATAAAGAGACCCAGTACTTC	CSARDRGLAGGDKETQYF
TRBJ1-4	once	TRBD1	TRBV7-1	TGTGCCAGCAGCTCGACCGGGACAGGGGTCGGGTTGGAAGGGGTGTTTTTT	CASSSTGTGVGLEGVFF
TRBJ1-6	.	.	TRBV19	TGTGCCAGTAGTAACCGGGACCAAGGGATTGGTTCACCCCTCCACTTT	CASSNRDQGIGSPLHF
TRBJ1-1	many	.	TRBV6-5	TGTGCCAGCAGTTACGCACCTGATGGTGAAGCTTTCTTT	CASSYAPDGEAFF
TRBJ1-1	many	.	TRBV10-3	TGTGCCATCAGTGAGTCGATTGGAAGGACTGAAGCTTTCTTT	CAISESIGRTEAFF